A single sample is the source of the 30 T cell receptor beta chains below, sequenced in a study of T cell repertoires in cytomegalovirus infection. TCRdb fed the reads into MiXCR, producing one record per CDR3 protein. Altogether 150,000 to 200,000 distinct CDR3 sequences are present, roughly a sixth being singletons, with the ten largest covering approximately 19%. What was sequenced was CD8+ T cells from PBMCs. These receptors originate from a human donor in good health (CMV status not recorded). Some clones in this sample may be carry-over from other donors' samples.

The sample holds a few counts of this clonotype. V and J are TRBV6-5 and TRBJ2-1; D possibly corresponds to TRBD2 (6 bases). The germline V gene has CDR1 MNHEY and CDR2 SVGAGI. Deletions cut 5 bases from V and 1 base from J, with 12 bases between. CDR3 length equals 15 residues. The CDR3 nucleotides are TGTGCCAGCAGTCGCGGGGCAGGGTCCTACAATGAGCAGTTCTTC. This encodes CASSRGAGSYNEQFF.

This rearrangement joins TRBV13 to TRBJ2-5, with 9 bases that match TRBD2. CDR1 and CDR2 (germline): PRHDT, FYEKMQ (reference sequence). The CDR3 totals 15 residues. Trimming at V came to 2 bases and at J to 5 bases, leaving 6 bases not matched to a gene. The DNA of the CDR3 is TGTGCCAGCAGCTTAAGGGCGGGAGGGCCGGAGACCCAGTACTTC. This sequence encodes CASSLRAGGPETQYF.

This clonotype was detected a few times. The rearrangement joins TRBV27 to TRBJ2-1; the D gene is possibly TRBD1 (5 bases). Germline-derived CDR1 and CDR2 are MNHEY and SMNVEV (reference sequence). V was clipped by 5 bases and J by 3 bases, with 20 bases between them. This CDR3 is 17 amino acids long. The CDR3 DNA sequence: TGTGCCAGCAGTCCCTTGGGTGTGGGGCTCGGCTACAATGAGCAGTTCTTC. It codes for CASSPLGVGLGYNEQFF.

The genes are TRBV4-3 and TRBJ2-1; D unclear. Germline values: CDR1 LGHNA, CDR2 YSLEER. With 0 bases removed from V and 2 bases from J, the gap between germline ends came to 11 bases. This CDR3 is built from 16 residues. CDR3: CASSQDVQQTYNEQFF. CDR3 DNA sequence: TGCGCCAGCAGCCAAGATGTGCAGCAAACCTACAATGAGCAGTTCTTC.

V is TRBV27 and J is TRBJ1-2, with 9 positions matching TRBD1. Germline trimming cut 5 bases from V and 7 bases from J; bases unmatched to any gene: 8. Germline V gives CDR1 MNHEY, CDR2 SMNVEV (reference sequence). The CDR3 loop spans 14 amino acids. The CDR3 coding sequence is TGTGCCAGCAGTCCCGGGACAGGGTTTGTTGGCTACACCTTC. Its protein product is CASSPGTGFVGYTF.

The chain recombines TRBV6-2 or TRBV6-3 with TRBJ1-1; no reliable D call. Trimming left V 5 bases short and J 3 bases short, with 10 bases between. In germline, CDR1 is MNHEY, CDR2 SVGEGT. The CDR3 runs to 13 residues. CDR3: CASSPNRHTEAFF. In nucleotides, the CDR3 is TGTGCCAGCAGTCCGAATAGGCACACTGAAGCTTTCTTT.

This clonotype showed up just a few times. This chain links TRBV11-2 with TRBJ2-7; a possible D gene is TRBD1 (5 bases). There are 14 residues in the CDR3. V dropped 1 base and J dropped 2 bases, with 9 bases sitting between them. The germline V gene encodes CDR1 SGHAT and CDR2 FQNNGV. The chain's CDR3 is CASSLGGPTYEQYF. CDR3 nucleotide sequence: TGTGCCAGCAGCTTAGGGGGCCCTACCTACGAGCAGTACTTC.

The rearrangement links TRBV4-3 to TRBJ2-5; maybe TRBD1 (6 bases). The CDR3 contains 15 residues. Per germline, CDR1 LGHNA and CDR2 YSLEER. V gave up 4 bases and J gave up 3 bases, with 15 bases separating them. The CDR3: CASSPLLTGKETQYF. The CDR3 DNA reads as TGCGCCAGCAGCCCACTCCTGACAGGAAAAGAGACCCAGTACTTC.

The chain joins TRBV5-1 to TRBJ1-1; 11 nucleotides line up with TRBD1. This CDR3 is built from 13 residues. With V trimmed by 4 bases and J by 10 bases, 6 bases remained unmatched. Germline V lookup: CDR1 SGHRS, CDR2 YFSETQ. The CDR3 sequence: CASSMPGQGVAFF. The CDR3 DNA reads as TGCGCCAGCAGCATGCCGGGACAGGGGGTAGCTTTCTTT. The variable domain in full, with the rest retrieved from reference TRBV5-1 and TRBJ1-1, is KAGVTQTPRYLIKTRGQQVTLSCSPISGHRSVSWYQQTPGQGLQFLFEYFSETQRNKGNFPGRFSGRQFSNSRSEMNVSTLELGDSALYLCASSMPGQGVAFFGQGTRLTVV.

In its sample, this clonotype was seen a few times. The CDR3 coding sequence is TGTGCCAGCGGGATGCAGGGTCCCGGGGCCAACGTCCTGACTTTC. It yields the protein CASGMQGPGANVLTF. The chain is built from TRBV27 and TRBJ2-6, with D perhaps matching TRBD1 (5 bases). Trimming shortened V by 8 bases and J by 4 bases, and 15 bases separated the two germline ends. Germline lookup yields CDR1 MNHEY and CDR2 SMNVEV (reference sequence). The CDR3 sequence is 15 residues long.

This rearrangement joins TRBV27 to TRBJ2-1; the match to TRBD2 covers 9 bases. The CDR3 spans 15 residues. J was trimmed by 7 bases and V by 2 bases; bases with no gene match: 6. The germline V gene has CDR1 MNHEY and CDR2 SMNVEV (reference sequence). The CDR3 here is CASSLAGGVGNEQFF. CDR3 bases: TGTGCCAGCAGTTTAGCGGGAGGGGTTGGGAATGAGCAGTTCTTC.

This clonotype was observed many times. This chain uses TRBV7-9 with TRBJ2-7; no definite D call. Germline V CDR1 and CDR2: SEHNR, FQNEAQ (reference sequence). V lost 0 bases, J lost 7 bases, and 4 bases lay in between. This CDR3 region has 11 residues. The CDR3 DNA reads TGTGCCAGCAGCTTAGCGGGGGAGCAGTACTTC. Translating gives CASSLAGEQYF.

This clonotype appeared a few times. The gene calls are TRBV11-2 and TRBJ1-1; D is undetermined. With 6 bases removed from V and 4 bases from J, the gap between germline ends came to 15 bases. The germline V gene encodes CDR1 SGHAT and CDR2 FQNNGV. The CDR3 has 14 residues. CDR3 region: CASSLPGLGTEAFF. CDR3 in DNA: TGTGCCAGCAGTCTCCCCGGATTGGGCACTGAAGCTTTCTTT.

V and J are TRBV28 and TRBJ2-7; D possibly corresponds to TRBD1 (5 bases). The V gene lost 5 bases and the J gene lost 4 bases, with 15 bases spanning the gap. The CDR3 runs 14 residues. Germline V gene lookup returns CDR1 MDHEN and CDR2 SYDVKM. As DNA, the CDR3 is TGTGCCAGCAGTCCTAGGGGTGTCAGATACGAGCAGTACTTC. Protein sequence: CASSPRGVRYEQYF.

The gene calls are TRBV2 and TRBJ2-7, with 12 bases aligning to TRBD1. CDR3 length: 15 amino acids. The germline gives CDR1 SNHLY, CDR2 FYNNEI. With 2 bases clipped from V and 6 bases from J, the junction kept 5 bases outside the gene matches. The CDR3 DNA is TGTGCCAGCAGTGAATGGGACAGGGGGCCGGCCGAGCAGTACTTC. Its translation: CASSEWDRGPAEQYF.

This clonotype has a count of ten or more. The chain links TRBV5-1 to TRBJ2-3; possible D gene TRBD1, 6 bases. Looked up from germline, CDR1 is SGHRS and CDR2 is YFSETQ. The CDR3 has 14 amino acids. V lost 0 bases and J lost 7, with 12 bases in between. CDR3: CASSLGRDKNTQYF. The CDR3 bases are TGCGCCAGCAGCTTGGGCCGGGACAAAAATACGCAGTATTTT.

This clonotype was seen a handful of times. The CDR3 DNA is TGTGCCAGCAGCTTAGGTGGGTCTGAAGCTTTCTTT. Protein product: CASSLGGSEAFF. The chain recombines TRBV7-2 with TRBJ1-1; D gene unclear. Germline CDR1 is SGHTA and CDR2 is FQGNSA. V gave up 1 base and J gave up 6 bases, with 6 bases separating them. The CDR3 extends over 12 amino acids. Filled out from reference TRBV7-2 and TRBJ1-1, the complete variable domain reads GAGVSQSPSNKVTEKGKDVELRCDPISGHTALYWYRQSLGQGLEFLIYFQGNSAPDKSGLPSDRFSAERTGGSVSTLTIQRTQQEDSAVYLCASSLGGSEAFFGQGTRLTVV.

The chain has TRBV5-1 and TRBJ1-4; a weak D match, TRBD1 (5 bases). Per the germline V gene, CDR1 is SGHRS and CDR2 is YFSETQ. The CDR3 is 16 residues long. Trimming pared 3 bases from V and 3 bases from J, leaving 15 bases between. The CDR3, as DNA: TGCGCCAGCAGCTCGGACATCGGGGGTTCTAATGAAAAACTGTTTTTT. This translates into CASSSDIGGSNEKLFF.

CDR3 coding DNA: TGTGCCAGCAGCTTGACTAGCGGAAGGTACGAGCAGTACTTC. Translating it yields CASSLTSGRYEQYF. The V call is TRBV7-2, the J call TRBJ2-7; 9 positions match TRBD2. CDR3 length equals 14 residues. V lost 3 bases to trimming and J lost 4 bases; unmatched junction nucleotides: 4. Per germline, CDR1 SGHTA and CDR2 FQGNSA. Full variable domain (remainder filled in from reference TRBV7-2 and TRBJ2-7): GAGVSQSPSNKVTEKGKDVELRCDPISGHTALYWYRQSLGQGLEFLIYFQGNSAPDKSGLPSDRFSAERTGGSVSTLTIQRTQQEDSAVYLCASSLTSGRYEQYFGPGTRLTVT.

This rearrangement joins TRBV7-2 to TRBJ2-1; D might be TRBD1 (5 bases). Trimming took 5 bases from V and 7 from J, leaving 21 bases between them. The CDR3 totals 16 residues. The germline V gene encodes CDR1 SGHTA and CDR2 FQGNSA. In DNA form, the CDR3 reads TGTGCCAGCAGCCCACGGTCCACAGACCCAGGGAATGAGCAGTTCTTC. This sequence encodes CASSPRSTDPGNEQFF.

J is TRBJ2-1 and V is TRBV6-2 or TRBV6-3; 8 nucleotides align to TRBD2. The CDR3 is 16 amino acids. The V gene's germline CDR1 is MNHEY and CDR2 SVGEGT. V was pared by 5 bases and J by 0 bases, with 6 bases of the junction left unmatched. CDR3 coding DNA: TGTGCCAGCAGTCCTGGGAGCGGGAGCTCCTACAATGAGCAGTTCTTC. Translated: CASSPGSGSSYNEQFF.

This clonotype has only a few counts. The V call is TRBV7-8, the J call TRBJ2-7, with D possibly matching TRBD1 (5 bases). The CDR3 contains 18 residues. The V end lost 2 bases, the J end lost 0 bases, and 20 bases lay between the germline ends. Germline V CDR1 and CDR2: SGHVS, FQNEAQ. The CDR3 nucleotides read TGTGCCAGCAGCTTAACAGGTCTTAATCTACCAGACTCCTACGAGCAGTACTTC. Translating it yields CASSLTGLNLPDSYEQYF.

This clonotype was picked up a small number of times. The genes are TRBV7-3 and TRBJ1-2; D unresolved. Trimming shortened V by 6 bases and J by 1 base, and 9 bases separated the two germline ends. This CDR3 has 13 amino acids. Germline CDR1 SGHTA, CDR2 FQGTGA. For the CDR3, the DNA is TGTGCCAGCAGACTGAAGGTTAACTATGGCTACACCTTC. Its protein product is CASRLKVNYGYTF.

The chain uses TRBV12-3 or TRBV12-4 and TRBJ1-4, with D possibly matching TRBD1 (5 bases). The CDR3 has 13 amino acids. Deletions cut 6 bases from V and 8 bases from J, with 13 bases between. The DNA of the CDR3 is TGTGCCAGCAGCCTAGGACACGGGGAAAAACTGTTTTTT. It specifies CASSLGHGEKLFF.

This clonotype occurred a few times. The rearrangement joins TRBV28 to TRBJ2-1; the D gene is possibly TRBD1 (6 bases). CDR3 length: 13 amino acids. Germline assignment: CDR1 MDHEN and CDR2 SYDVKM. V was shortened by 2 bases and J by 9 bases, with 11 bases between the two germline ends. The CDR3 reads CASSLQQGGEQFF. The CDR3 bases are TGTGCCAGCAGTTTACAACAGGGCGGTGAGCAGTTCTTC.

The chain recombines TRBV4-3 with TRBJ1-6; D remains ambiguous. V was trimmed by 6 bases and J by 8 bases, leaving 8 bases between them. The CDR3 loop spans 12 amino acids. Germline V gene sequence: CDR1 LGHNA, CDR2 YSLEER. The CDR3 sequence: CASSVGYSPLHF. The CDR3 nucleotides are TGCGCCAGCAGTGTGGGGTATTCACCCCTCCACTTT.

This clonotype was detected only a few times. This rearrangement joins TRBV6-2 or TRBV6-3 to TRBJ2-3, with 12 bases lining up with TRBD2. The CDR3 extends over 18 amino acids. Germline CDR1 is MNHEY and CDR2 is SVGEGT. With V trimmed by 7 bases and J by 2 bases, 13 bases remained unmatched. The CDR3 coding sequence is TGTGCCAGCATTAAACGACTAGCGGGGGATCATTCCACAGATACGCAGTATTTT. Its translation: CASIKRLAGDHSTDTQYF.

This clonotype was recorded many times. V usage is TRBV6-2 or TRBV6-3 and J usage is TRBJ2-7, with 11 nucleotides matching TRBD2. The CDR3 contains 15 residues. Per the germline V gene, CDR1 is MNHEY and CDR2 is SVGEGT. V was clipped by 8 bases and J by 1 base; unmatched bases: 7. The CDR3 DNA reads TGTGCCAGCTCTAAGCTAGCGGGAGGTTCCTACGAGCAGTACTTC. Its protein is CASSKLAGGSYEQYF.

This clonotype turned up a few times. V usage is TRBV28 and J usage is TRBJ2-3, with 8 positions matching TRBD1. This CDR3 has 16 amino acids. Trimming removed 3 bases from V and 2 bases from J; junction bases left unmatched: 7. The germline gives CDR1 MDHEN, CDR2 SYDVKM. CDR3 loop: CASSLTGERDTDTQYF. In nucleotides, the CDR3 is TGTGCCAGCAGTTTGACAGGGGAGCGAGACACAGATACGCAGTATTTT. Filled out from reference TRBV28 and TRBJ2-3, the complete variable domain reads DVKVTQSSRYLVKRTGEKVFLECVQDMDHENMFWYRQDPGLGLRLIYFSYDVKMKEKGDIPEGYSVSREKKERFSLILESASTNQTSMYLCASSLTGERDTDTQYFGPGTRLTVL.

This clonotype was observed once. The chain combines TRBV20-1 with TRBJ1-2; unclear D gene. Between the trimmed V and J ends, which lost 0 bases and 5 bases, there was a span of 10 bases. The CDR3 runs 13 residues. CDR1 is DFQATT, CDR2 SNEGSKA, per germline (reference sequence). CDR3 region: CSARDRLEYGYTF. CDR3 DNA sequence: TGCAGTGCTAGAGATCGGCTAGAATATGGCTACACCTTC.